The 15 T cell receptor beta chains given below trace back to one sample, sequenced in a study of blood T cell repertoires in COVID-19. Profiled with immunoSEQ multiplex PCR; TCRdb holds only in-frame clones, not every one. Found here are 46,000 or so clones, 88% of them singletons; the top ten hold about 7.3%. Specimen: peripheral blood. These receptors all come from a man aged 50 or older with acute or convalescent COVID-19.

V and J are TRBV5-1 and TRBJ2-7, with 9 bases aligning to TRBD1. Trimming cost V 4 bases and J 2 bases; bases outside gene matches: 4. The CDR3 loop spans 14 amino acids. Germline V gene lookup returns CDR1 SGHRS and CDR2 YFSETQ. CDR3 sequence: CASSTGTGTYEQYF. The CDR3 DNA is TGCGCCAGCAGCACCGGGACAGGGACCTACGAGCAGTACTTC.

The rearrangement joins TRBV6-2 or TRBV6-3 to TRBJ2-3; 9 bases fit TRBD1. The V and J ends lost 5 bases and 0 bases, in that order; junction bases with no gene match: 15. From germline, CDR1 is MNHEY and CDR2 SVGEGT. The length of the CDR3 is 19 residues. The CDR3: CASSLALTGTGFSTDTQYF. CDR3 DNA: TGTGCCAGCAGTCTAGCTTTGACCGGGACAGGGTTTAGCACAGATACGCAGTATTTT.

This sequence joins TRBV28 and TRBJ1-2, with a tentative D call TRBD1 (6 bases). The V gene's germline CDR1 is MDHEN and CDR2 SYDVKM. The CDR3 has 15 amino acids. V dropped 9 bases and J dropped 0 bases, with 17 bases sitting between them. In nucleotides, the CDR3 is TGTGCCAGTTTGGACAGCGCTTACCCTAACTATGGCTACACCTTC. This translates into CASLDSAYPNYGYTF.

The chain employs TRBV3-1 (or the pseudogene TRBV3-2) and TRBJ2-1; 11 bases match TRBD2. CDR3 length: 15 amino acids. Germline V gene data show CDR1 as LGHDT and CDR2 as YNNKEL (reference sequence). J gave up 9 bases and V 6 bases, and 10 bases lay outside the gene matches. This CDR3 is CASSYTSGGGGEQFF. CDR3 sequence (DNA): TGTGCCAGCAGTTACACTAGCGGGGGCGGGGGTGAGCAGTTCTTC.

CDR3 nucleotide sequence: TGTGCCAGCAGTGGGGGGGATTATGGCTACACCTTC. It encodes CASSGGDYGYTF. This chain connects TRBV25-1 to TRBJ1-2, with D maybe TRBD1 (5 bases). Germline CDR1 MGHDK, CDR2 SYGVNS. There are 12 residues in the CDR3. Trimming took 4 bases from V and 5 from J, leaving 8 bases between them.

The chain employs TRBV7-3 and TRBJ2-2, with 10 bases identical to TRBD2. This CDR3 contains 15 residues. V was clipped by 5 bases and J by 7 bases; unmatched bases: 7. Germline CDR1 SGHTA, CDR2 FQGTGA. DNA of the CDR3: TGTGCCAGCAGCCCAGCGGGGGGGCAATTCGGGGAGCTGTTTTTT. Protein product: CASSPAGGQFGELFF. The whole variable domain, filled in from reference TRBV7-3 and TRBJ2-2, reads GAGVSQTPSNKVTEKGKYVELRCDPISGHTALYWYRQSLGQGPEFLIYFQGTGAADDSGLPNDRFFAVRPEGSVSTLKIQRTERGDSAVYLCASSPAGGQFGELFFGEGSRLTVL.

This clone was found once. The gene calls are TRBV19 and TRBJ2-3; a weak D match, TRBD1 (6 bases). This CDR3 spans 13 amino acids. Germline V lookup: CDR1 LNHDA, CDR2 SQIVND (reference sequence). Trimming left V 3 bases short and J 5 bases short, with 9 bases between. The CDR3: CASSIQGKDTQYF. CDR3 bases: TGTGCCAGTAGTATCCAGGGGAAAGATACGCAGTATTTT.

The chain couples TRBV6-5 to TRBJ1-1, with D unclear. Trimming took off 8 bases at V and 0 bases at J, with 13 bases between the two ends. The CDR3 contains 14 residues. CDR1 and CDR2 from the germline V gene are MNHEY and SVGAGI. The CDR3 bases are TGTGCCAGCCCCCCGAACAGCCTGAACACTGAAGCTTTCTTT. Its translation: CASPPNSLNTEAFF.

V gene TRBV7-7 combines with J gene TRBJ2-2; D might be TRBD2 (5 bases). Germline V lookup: CDR1 SSHAT, CDR2 FNYEAQ (reference sequence). The CDR3 sequence is 16 residues long. The V end lost 5 bases, the J end lost 2 bases, and 15 bases lay between the germline ends. CDR3 region: CASSVEGASNTGELFF. The DNA of the CDR3 is TGTGCCAGCAGCGTAGAGGGAGCCTCCAACACCGGGGAGCTGTTTTTT. Full variable domain (missing parts from reference TRBV7-7 and TRBJ2-2): GAGVSQSPRYKVTKRGQDVTLRCDPISSHATLYWYQQALGQGPEFLTYFNYEAQPDKSGLPSDRFSAERPEGSISTLTIQRTEQRDSAMYRCASSVEGASNTGELFFGEGSRLTVL.

This clone was recorded only once. The chain has TRBV19 and TRBJ1-1, with D hard to call. This CDR3 has 16 residues. V lost 1 base and J 0 bases, leaving 12 bases between the germline ends. Germline V CDR1 and CDR2: LNHDA, SQIVND (reference sequence). CDR3: CASSIGGGQMNTEAFF. The CDR3 nucleotides are TGTGCCAGTAGTATAGGAGGAGGGCAGATGAACACTGAAGCTTTCTTT.

This clone was counted once. The chain recombines TRBV7-2 with TRBJ2-7; 11 nucleotides align to TRBD2. CDR1 and CDR2 (germline): SGHTA, FQGNSA. This CDR3 has 15 residues. V was clipped by 3 bases and J by 6 bases; unmatched bases: 7. The CDR3 here is CASSFSGGALLEQYF. CDR3 nucleotides: TGTGCCAGCAGCTTTAGCGGGGGGGCCCTCCTCGAGCAGTACTTC.

CDR3 region: CASSSTSGISDTQYF. The CDR3 DNA follows: TGTGCCAGCAGTTCAACTAGCGGGATATCAGATACGCAGTATTTT. The rearrangement links TRBV2 to TRBJ2-3; 10 bases map to TRBD2. Trimming cost V 5 bases and J 4 bases; bases outside gene matches: 6. Germline V gene lookup returns CDR1 SNHLY and CDR2 FYNNEI. This CDR3 has 15 amino acids.

This chain uses TRBV27 with TRBJ2-1, with TRBD2 matching 15 bases. The length of the CDR3 is 21 residues. V dropped 7 bases and J dropped 2; count of bases not matched to a gene: 18. Germline V lookup: CDR1 MNHEY, CDR2 SMNVEV (reference sequence). The CDR3 spells CASTPRGGTSGRLSTYNEQFF. The CDR3 DNA reads as TGTGCCAGCACCCCTCGTGGTGGGACTAGCGGGAGGTTATCGACCTACAATGAGCAGTTCTTC.

The chain uses TRBV2 and TRBJ2-2; D not resolved. This CDR3 has 11 amino acids. V was clipped by 6 bases and J by 7 bases, with 6 bases between them. The V gene's germline CDR1 is SNHLY and CDR2 FYNNEI. The CDR3 DNA follows: TGTGCCAGCAGCGGTTACGGGGAGCTGTTTTTT. Protein: CASSGYGELFF.

The chain recombines TRBV7-8 with TRBJ2-1; D unresolved. Germline V gives CDR1 SGHVS, CDR2 FQNEAQ. The CDR3 contains 13 residues. Trimming took 3 bases from V and 8 from J, leaving 11 bases between them. Here the CDR3 DNA reads TGTGCCAGCAGCTTCCCACCCCCGGATGAGCAGTTCTTC. This encodes CASSFPPPDEQFF.